This T cell receptor (beta chain) stems from a study of shared clonotypes between healthy human individuals. Study results and caveats: Across subsets, estimated richness was generally greater for naive than for memory populations.

Germline trimming cut 6 bases from V and 0 bases from J; bases unmatched to any gene: 13. The CDR3 runs to 17 residues. Naive CD8 cells comprised CD45RO-negative, CCR7-positively selected cells, excluding terminally differentiated effector memory CD45RA+ cells. The deep-level immunoSEQ assay was used. Using immunoSEQ multiplex PCR, the repertoire was profiled, and TCRdb retains in-frame clones only, with some absent. This table holds some 2,100,000 clones, about 92% found once. On this clone itself: Its target is unknown.

Sequencing was performed on naive CD8+ T cells from PBMCs. The J gene is TRBJ1-1, the V gene TRBV23-1; TRBD1 agrees at 7 bases. TRBV23-1 is given ORF status, its function remaining uncertain. The clonotype comes from a man aged 18 to 30 in good health. Some clones in this sample may be carry-over from other donors' samples. The chain's CDR3 is CASRLRDRDTLNTEAFF. The CDR3 DNA reads TGCGCCAGCAGACTTCGGGACAGAGATACTCTGAACACTGAAGCTTTCTTT.